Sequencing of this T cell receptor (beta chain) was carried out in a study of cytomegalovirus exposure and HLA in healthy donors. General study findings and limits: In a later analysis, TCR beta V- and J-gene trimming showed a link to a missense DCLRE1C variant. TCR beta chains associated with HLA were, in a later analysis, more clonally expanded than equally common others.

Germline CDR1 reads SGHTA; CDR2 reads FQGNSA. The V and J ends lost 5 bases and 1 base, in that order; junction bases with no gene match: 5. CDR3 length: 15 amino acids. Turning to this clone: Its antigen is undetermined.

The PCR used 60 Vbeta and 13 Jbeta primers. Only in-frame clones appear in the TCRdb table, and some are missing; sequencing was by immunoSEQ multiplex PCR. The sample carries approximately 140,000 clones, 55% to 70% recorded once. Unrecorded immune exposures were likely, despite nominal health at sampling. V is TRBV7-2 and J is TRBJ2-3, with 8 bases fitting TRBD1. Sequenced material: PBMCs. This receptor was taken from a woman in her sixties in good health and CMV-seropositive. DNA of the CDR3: TGTGCCAGCAGCAGCCGGGACAGGCGCACAGATACGCAGTATTTT. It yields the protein CASSSRDRRTDTQYF.